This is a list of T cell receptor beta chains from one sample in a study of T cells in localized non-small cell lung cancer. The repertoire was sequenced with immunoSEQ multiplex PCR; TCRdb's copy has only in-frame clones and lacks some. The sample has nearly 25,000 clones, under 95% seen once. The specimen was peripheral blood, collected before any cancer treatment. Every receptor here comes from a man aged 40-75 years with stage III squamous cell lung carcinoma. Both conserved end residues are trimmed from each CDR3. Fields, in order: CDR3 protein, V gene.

CDR3: ASSLYGTDFSGANVLT; V: TRBV7-2
CDR3: ASSLDSASSYEQY; V: TRBV7-9
CDR3: ASSHDGQPNTEAF; V: TRBV4-2
CDR3: ASSLEGENTEAF; V: TRBV13
CDR3: ASSLLSGTNNEQF; V: TRBV27
CDR3: ASSDTALDGYT; V: TRBV9
CDR3: ASHLTGNEKLF; V: TRBV19
CDR3: ASSQKWFRGIVVSNQPQH; V: TRBV23-1
CDR3: ASSQVAGTEAF; V: TRBV4-1
CDR3: ASQITRVNEKLF; V: TRBV19
CDR3: ASSQDQTDIVYEQY; V: TRBV4-1
CDR3: ASSPRGGSRGETQY; V: TRBV9
CDR3: ASSESVSYNSPLH; V: TRBV6-1
CDR3: ASSLEGLRSPLH; V: TRBV7-8
CDR3: ANTIEGSSYNEQF; V: TRBV5-8
CDR3: ASRTELSYEQY; V: TRBV27
CDR3: ASSALGNYGYT; V: TRBV9
CDR3: ASSHPFSGLTEDSPLH; V: TRBV4-3
CDR3: ASSLPHGNTEAF; V: TRBV5-8
CDR3: ASSVVDQETQY; V: TRBV9
CDR3: ASSGGTGSYNEQF; V: TRBV6-1
CDR3: ASGGASYNEQF; V: TRBV7-2
CDR3: ASSLRGAEAF; V: TRBV5-6
CDR3: ASGQGNYNGYT; V: TRBV27
CDR3: ASSQTLAGGNEQF; V: TRBV27
CDR3: ASHGQDTYNEQF; V: TRBV28
CDR3: ASSILEGNQPQH; V: TRBV19
CDR3: ASSGTGPHEQY; V: TRBV28
CDR3: ASSWTARGETQY; V: TRBV11-1
CDR3: ASSAAGDTEAF; V: TRBV9
CDR3: ASRPTGGGNTEAF; V: TRBV28
CDR3: ASSPLGRDGEQY; V: TRBV4-3
CDR3: ASSWGTVPNYGYT; V: TRBV6-1
CDR3: SAPESAVSGNTIY; V: TRBV29-1
CDR3: ASSVGTSAFTDTQY; V: TRBV9
CDR3: ASSAGPQETQY; V: TRBV5-4
CDR3: ASSPNGLVSSEKLF; V: TRBV5-4
CDR3: ASSLNSYGYT; V: TRBV28
CDR3: SVEEASVPEQY; V: TRBV29-1
CDR3: ASSLESHGEGGYT; V: TRBV5-1
CDR3: ASSLGVRETQY; V: TRBV28
CDR3: ASSLYLNSYNEQF; V: TRBV7-8
CDR3: ASRDRGTHQPQH; V: TRBV6-6
CDR3: SEIQGKETEAF; V: TRBV29-1
CDR3: ASSRPQGAQTGELF; V: TRBV4-2
CDR3: AIRPRDTGELF; V: TRBV10-3
CDR3: ASSGLRY; V: TRBV7-6
CDR3: ASSVLYNEQF; V: TRBV7-2
CDR3: ASSLAGGNTEAF; V: TRBV5-6
CDR3: SVGAVGGELF; V: TRBV29-1
CDR3: ASRSPLMDRRETQY; V: TRBV28
CDR3: ASSLSRDYGYT; V: TRBV11-2
CDR3: ASSYRISYEQY; V: TRBV11-1
CDR3: ASSLAMSDTQY; V: TRBV11-1
CDR3: ASSPGQSLIKF; V: TRBV7-3
CDR3: ASSQVAGGNEQF; V: TRBV4-3
CDR3: ASSRLDATAGELF; V: TRBV7-2
CDR3: AWIPGGSLNTEAF; V: TRBV30
CDR3: ASSLGQGQPQH; V: TRBV7-8